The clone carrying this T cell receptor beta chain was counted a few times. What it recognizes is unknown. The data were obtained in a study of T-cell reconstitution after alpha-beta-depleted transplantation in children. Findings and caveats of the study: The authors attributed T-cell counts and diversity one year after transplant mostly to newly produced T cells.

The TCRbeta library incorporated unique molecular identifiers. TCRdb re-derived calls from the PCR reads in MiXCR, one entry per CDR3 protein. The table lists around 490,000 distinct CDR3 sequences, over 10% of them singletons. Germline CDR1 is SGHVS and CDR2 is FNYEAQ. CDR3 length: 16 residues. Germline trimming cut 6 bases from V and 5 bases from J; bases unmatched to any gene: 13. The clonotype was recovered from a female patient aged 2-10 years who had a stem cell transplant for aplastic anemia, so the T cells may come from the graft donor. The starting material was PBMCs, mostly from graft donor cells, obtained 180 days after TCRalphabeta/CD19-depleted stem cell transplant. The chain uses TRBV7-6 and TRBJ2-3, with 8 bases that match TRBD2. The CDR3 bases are TGTGCCAGCAGGCGGGTTAGCGGGGAGGCTAAAGATACGCAGTATTTT. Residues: CASRRVSGEAKDTQYF.